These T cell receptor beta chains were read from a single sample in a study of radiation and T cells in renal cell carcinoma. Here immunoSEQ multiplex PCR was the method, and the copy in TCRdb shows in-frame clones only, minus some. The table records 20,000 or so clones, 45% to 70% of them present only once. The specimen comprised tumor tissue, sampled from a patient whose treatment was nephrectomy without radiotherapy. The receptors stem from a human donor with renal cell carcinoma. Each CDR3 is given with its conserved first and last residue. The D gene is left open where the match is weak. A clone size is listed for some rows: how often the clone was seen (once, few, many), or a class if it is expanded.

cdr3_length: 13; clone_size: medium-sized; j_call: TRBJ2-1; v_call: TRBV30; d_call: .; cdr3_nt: TGTGCCTGGAATGGTCAGGTTCACAATGAGCAGTTCTTC; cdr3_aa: CAWNGQVHNEQFF
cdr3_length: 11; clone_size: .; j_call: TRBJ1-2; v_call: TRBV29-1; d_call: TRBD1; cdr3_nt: TGCAACGGACAGGGTTGGTATGGCTACACCTTC; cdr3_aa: CNGQGWYGYTF
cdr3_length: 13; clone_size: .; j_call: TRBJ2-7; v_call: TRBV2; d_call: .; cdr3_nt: TGTGCCAGCAGTCCGACGGTCTCCTACGAGCAGTACTTC; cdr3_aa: CASSPTVSYEQYF
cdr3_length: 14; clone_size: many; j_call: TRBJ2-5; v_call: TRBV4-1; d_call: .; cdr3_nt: TGCGCCAGCAGCCAAGCGGGGCAGGGCGAGACCCAGTACTTC; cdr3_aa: CASSQAGQGETQYF
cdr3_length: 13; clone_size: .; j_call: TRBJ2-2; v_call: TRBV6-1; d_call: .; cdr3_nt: TGTGCCAGCAGTGAGGGGAACACCGGGGAGCTGTTTTTT; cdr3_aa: CASSEGNTGELFF
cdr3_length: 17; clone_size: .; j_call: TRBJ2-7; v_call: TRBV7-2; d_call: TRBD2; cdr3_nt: TGTGCCAGCAGCTTGCGGGGTCGGACTAGCGACTCCTACGAGCAGTACTTC; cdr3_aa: CASSLRGRTSDSYEQYF
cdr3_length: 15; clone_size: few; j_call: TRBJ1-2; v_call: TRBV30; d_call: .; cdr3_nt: TGTGCCTGGAGTCCCGGGACAATAGCTAACTATGGCTACACCTTC; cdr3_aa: CAWSPGTIANYGYTF
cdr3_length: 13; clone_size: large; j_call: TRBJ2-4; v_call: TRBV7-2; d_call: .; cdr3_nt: TGTGCCAGCAGCCCAGGCCCCTCGACGGTTCAGTACTTC; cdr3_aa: CASSPGPSTVQYF
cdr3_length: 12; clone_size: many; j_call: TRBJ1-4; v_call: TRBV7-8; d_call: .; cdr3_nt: TGTGCCAGCAGCCAAGTCCCAGGACAGCTGTTTTTT; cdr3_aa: CASSQVPGQLFF
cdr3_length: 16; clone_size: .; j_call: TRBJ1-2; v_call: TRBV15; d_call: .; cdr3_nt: TGTGCCACCAGCAGAGAGGGGGGCCTTAGCAACTATGGCTACACCTTC; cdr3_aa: CATSREGGLSNYGYTF
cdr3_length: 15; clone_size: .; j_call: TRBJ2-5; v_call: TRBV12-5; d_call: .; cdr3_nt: TGTGCTAGTGGTTTGGTATCTGGGGGGCCAGAGACCCAGTACTTC; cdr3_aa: CASGLVSGGPETQYF
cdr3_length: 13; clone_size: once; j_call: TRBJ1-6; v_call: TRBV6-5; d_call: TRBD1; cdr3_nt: TGTGCCAGCAGTGACAGGGGGGACCTGCCCCTCCACTTT; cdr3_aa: CASSDRGDLPLHF
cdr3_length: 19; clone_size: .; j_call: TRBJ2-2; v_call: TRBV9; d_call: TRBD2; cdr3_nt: TGTGCCAGCAGCGTAGGAGGGAGAGGACTAGCGGAGAACACCGGGGAGCTGTTTTTT; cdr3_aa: CASSVGGRGLAENTGELFF
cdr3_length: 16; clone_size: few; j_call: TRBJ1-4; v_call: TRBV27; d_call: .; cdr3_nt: TGTGCCAGCAGTTCCCTACGGACAGCCCGGAATGAAAAACTGTTTTTT; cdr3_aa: CASSSLRTARNEKLFF
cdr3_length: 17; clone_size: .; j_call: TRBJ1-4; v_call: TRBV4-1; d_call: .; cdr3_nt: TGCGCCAGCAGCCACGGACAGATAATTCCAACTAATGAAAAACTGTTTTTT; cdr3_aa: CASSHGQIIPTNEKLFF
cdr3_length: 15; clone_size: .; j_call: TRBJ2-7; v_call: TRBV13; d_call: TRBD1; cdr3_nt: TGTGCCAGCAGCTCGACCGGGACAGGGGCTTTAGAGCAGTACTTC; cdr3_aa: CASSSTGTGALEQYF
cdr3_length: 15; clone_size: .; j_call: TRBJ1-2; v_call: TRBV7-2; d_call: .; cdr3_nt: TGTGCCAGCAGCTTCGCGGGGGAGGTCTTGGGGCTCTACACCTTC; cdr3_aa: CASSFAGEVLGLYTF
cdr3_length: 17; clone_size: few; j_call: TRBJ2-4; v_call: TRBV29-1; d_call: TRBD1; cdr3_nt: TGCAGCGCCCACGCTTTCTCGACAGGGTTAGCCAAAAACATTCAGTACTTC; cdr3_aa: CSAHAFSTGLAKNIQYF
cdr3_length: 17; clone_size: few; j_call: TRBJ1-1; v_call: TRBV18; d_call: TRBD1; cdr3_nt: TGTGCCAGCTCACCCGGGACAGGGGGCTGGATGAACACTGAAGCTTTCTTT; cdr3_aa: CASSPGTGGWMNTEAFF
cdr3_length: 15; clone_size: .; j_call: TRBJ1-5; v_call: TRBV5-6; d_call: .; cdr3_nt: TGTGCCAGCAGCCGACGAGAATCGGCAAATCAGCCCCAGCATTTT; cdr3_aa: CASSRRESANQPQHF